These 32 T cell receptor beta chains originate from one sample sequenced in a study of Graves' ophthalmopathy and Graves' hyperthyroidism. The authors amplified TCR beta CDR3 regions from RNA transcripts. A first-round RT-PCR used HTBI primers, followed by a second-round multiplex PCR. TCRdb re-derived calls from the multiplex PCR reads in MiXCR, one entry per CDR3 protein. The sample has about 700,000 distinct CDR3 sequences; 40% are singletons. What was sequenced was peripheral blood. These receptors were collected from an adult man with Graves' ophthalmopathy.

This clonotype was seen a few times. The chain has TRBV6-6 and TRBJ1-2; D is perhaps TRBD1 (6 bases). With 4 bases removed from V and 4 bases from J, the gap between germline ends came to 13 bases. CDR1 is MNHNY, CDR2 SVGAGI, per germline (reference sequence). The CDR3 sequence is 14 residues long. CDR3 region: CASSLGTLAYGYTF. CDR3 nucleotide sequence: TGTGCCAGCAGTTTAGGGACATTGGCCTATGGCTACACCTTC.

Within the sample, this clonotype is medium-sized (0.01 to 0.1%). This sequence joins TRBV2 and TRBJ2-5; D uncertain. CDR3 size: 12 residues. With 4 bases removed from V and 5 bases from J, the gap between germline ends came to 8 bases. Germline loops: CDR1 SNHLY, CDR2 FYNNEI. CDR3 DNA: TGTGCCAGCAGTGTGGGAATGGAGACCCAGTACTTC. The encoded protein is CASSVGMETQYF.

The chain uses TRBV2 and TRBJ2-2; D uncertain. This CDR3 has 15 amino acids. The V end lost 5 bases, the J end lost 5 bases, and 15 bases lay between the germline ends. Germline V gives CDR1 SNHLY, CDR2 FYNNEI. The CDR3 is CASSFVPVRTGELFF. The CDR3, as DNA: TGTGCCAGCAGTTTTGTACCAGTCCGGACCGGGGAGCTGTTTTTT.

This clonotype was found many times. In nucleotides, the CDR3 is TGTGCCACCAGCCCCGGAGGGCAGGGGAGGTTCGAGCAGTACTTC. This codes for CATSPGGQGRFEQYF. The rearrangement links TRBV24-1 to TRBJ2-7; D tentatively reads TRBD1 or TRBD2 (6 bases each). The CDR3 spans 15 residues. The germline CDR1 and CDR2 sequences are KGHDR and SFDVKD. V was cut by 7 bases and J by 6 bases, with 21 bases left in between.

This clonotype was detected many times. The chain couples TRBV20-1 to TRBJ2-5; 8 nucleotides line up with TRBD2. Germline assignment: CDR1 DFQATT and CDR2 SNEGSKA (reference sequence). Trimming at V came to 5 bases and at J to 4 bases, leaving 6 bases not matched to a gene. The CDR3 runs to 13 residues. The CDR3 sequence is CSAEREPGETQYF. CDR3 nucleotides: TGCAGTGCTGAGCGGGAGCCTGGAGAGACCCAGTACTTC.

This clonotype came up many times. The J gene is TRBJ2-7, the V gene TRBV20-1; D may be TRBD1 (5 bases). Per germline, CDR1 DFQATT and CDR2 SNEGSKA (reference sequence). The CDR3 totals 13 residues. Trimming removed 4 bases from V and 2 bases from J, with 12 bases in between. CDR3 DNA sequence: TGCAGTGCTACAGACAGTCGTCCCTACGAGCAGTACTTC. Translating gives CSATDSRPYEQYF.

This clonotype occurred many times. This rearrangement joins TRBV15 to TRBJ1-5, with D tentatively TRBD1 (5 bases). The CDR3 has 14 amino acids. CDR1 LNHNV and CDR2 YYDKDF come from the germline V gene (reference sequence). Trimming removed 1 base at V and 5 bases at J, with 9 bases between. CDR3 amino acids: CATSRVGGYQPQHF. The CDR3 coding sequence is TGTGCCACCAGCAGAGTGGGGGGTTATCAGCCCCAGCATTTT.

At least ten counts were recorded for this clonotype. The chain uses TRBV9 and TRBJ2-7; D is unresolved. CDR3 length: 15 residues. CDR1 SGDLS and CDR2 YYNGEE come from the germline V gene. V dropped 0 bases and J dropped 4 bases, with 14 bases sitting between them. The CDR3 DNA is TGTGCCAGCAGCGTAGCGGCCGATTGGGGTTACGAGCAGTACTTC. Residues: CASSVAADWGYEQYF.

The chain joins TRBV7-9 to TRBJ1-5; 10 bases fit TRBD1. The trim removed 5 bases at V and 7 bases at J, leaving 8 bases unmatched. Looked up from germline, CDR1 is SEHNR and CDR2 is FQNEAQ (reference sequence). This CDR3 has 15 amino acids. CDR3 in amino acids: CASSPGTGVGQPQHF. The DNA of the CDR3 is TGTGCCAGCAGCCCCGGGACAGGGGTCGGGCAGCCCCAGCATTTT.

The rearrangement links TRBV6-4 to TRBJ2-7; 7 bases are a match to TRBD2. Germline assignment: CDR1 MRHNA and CDR2 SNTAGT. The CDR3 totals 9 residues. V gave up 11 bases and J gave up 12 bases; unmatched junction bases: 7. CDR3 nucleotides: TGTGCCGGAGCGGGGACGGTGTACTTC. Protein: CAGAGTVYF.

This clonotype came up once. This chain joins TRBV24-1 and TRBJ1-5; 10 bases map to TRBD1. With 6 bases clipped from V and 7 bases from J, the junction kept 8 bases outside the gene matches. There are 15 residues in the CDR3. The V gene's germline CDR1 is KGHDR and CDR2 SFDVKD. The CDR3 reads CATSSTGQGKQPQHF. Written as DNA, the CDR3 is TGTGCCACCAGTAGTACGGGACAGGGGAAACAGCCCCAGCATTTT.

The V call is TRBV7-9, the J call TRBJ1-2; 7 bases agree with TRBD1. The V and J ends lost 3 bases and 6 bases, in that order; junction bases with no gene match: 13. CDR1 is SEHNR, CDR2 FQNEAQ, per germline (reference sequence). The CDR3 covers 16 residues. The CDR3 DNA follows: TGTGCCAGCAGCTTGGCCGCGGGGGAGGGGGCGGATGGCTACACCTTC. This gives the protein CASSLAAGEGADGYTF.

The rearrangement joins TRBV2 to TRBJ1-1; D is undetermined. CDR3 length: 14 amino acids. The V end was cut by 8 bases, the J end by 8 bases, with 21 bases between. CDR1 SNHLY and CDR2 FYNNEI come from the germline V gene. CDR3 DNA sequence: TGTGCCAGCGGATCCGACGGGAGTTTTACCGAAGCTTTCTTT. Translating gives CASGSDGSFTEAFF.

In this sample, this clonotype turned up many times. This chain links TRBV7-8 with TRBJ1-1, with D maybe TRBD1 (5 bases). Germline V gene lookup returns CDR1 SGHVS and CDR2 FQNEAQ. With 1 base removed from V and 4 bases from J, the gap between germline ends came to 10 bases. This CDR3 has 14 amino acids. The CDR3 loop reads CASSLEWGSTEAFF. CDR3 nucleotide sequence: TGTGCCAGCAGCTTAGAGTGGGGGAGCACTGAAGCTTTCTTT. Using reference TRBV7-8 and TRBJ1-1 for the parts outside the CDR3, the full variable domain is GAGVSQSPRYKVAKRGQDVALRCDPISGHVSLFWYQQALGQGPEFLTYFQNEAQLDKSGLPSDRFFAERPEGSVSTLKIQRTQQEDSAVYLCASSLEWGSTEAFFGQGTRLTVV.

The chain carries TRBV29-1 and TRBJ2-7; TRBD1 matches at 8 bases. This CDR3 has 13 residues. After removal of 3 bases from V and 8 bases from J, the junction contained 9 bases not matched to a gene. CDR1 is SQVTM and CDR2 is ANQGSEA in the germline V gene. The CDR3 loop is CSVEDRESTKQYF. In DNA, the CDR3 is TGCAGCGTTGAGGACAGGGAATCTACGAAGCAGTACTTC.

This chain uses TRBV10-3 with TRBJ2-7; 9 bases fit TRBD1. With V trimmed by 8 bases and J by 6 bases, 5 bases remained unmatched. CDR3 size: 12 residues. CDR1 is ENHRY and CDR2 is SYGVKD in the germline V gene. The CDR3 DNA reads TGTGCCATCGGAGGGACAGGGTTCGAGCAGTACTTC. Translated, it gives CAIGGTGFEQYF.

This clonotype was counted many times. V is TRBV2 and J is TRBJ1-3, with 8 bases lining up with TRBD1. This CDR3 has 14 residues. Unmatched junction bases numbered 2, after V lost 2 bases and J lost 5 bases. From germline, CDR1 is SNHLY and CDR2 FYNNEI. CDR3 DNA sequence: TGTGCCAGCAGTGAAAGGACAGGGAGAAACACCATATATTTT. Protein product: CASSERTGRNTIYF.

To note about this clonotype: This likely comes from a read error, as the CDR3 has no conserved phenylalanine or tryptophan at its end. This chain connects TRBV7-3 to TRBJ2-2, with D unclear. V dropped 6 bases and J dropped 7 bases, with 15 bases sitting between them. Germline assignment: CDR1 SGHTA and CDR2 FQGTGA. The CDR3 has 14 amino acids. The CDR3: CASRFTRSDGELFL. The CDR3 DNA sequence: TGTGCCAGCAGATTTACCAGGTCCGACGGGGAGCTGTTTCTT.

The V gene is TRBV6-4, the J gene TRBJ1-2, with 10 bases fitting TRBD1. The CDR3 consists of 16 residues. Germline V gene lookup returns CDR1 MRHNA and CDR2 SNTAGT. V lost 6 bases to trimming and J lost 3 bases; unmatched junction nucleotides: 10. Here the CDR3 DNA reads TGTGCCAGCAGGCAACGCAGACAGGGGGCAGACTATGGCTACACCTTC. Translated, it gives CASRQRRQGADYGYTF.

The V and J genes are TRBV9 and TRBJ2-5; tentative D call: TRBD1 (6 bases). This CDR3 is 14 amino acids long. With 2 bases removed from V and 0 bases from J, the gap between germline ends came to 8 bases. The V gene's germline CDR1 is SGDLS and CDR2 YYNGEE. CDR3 bases: TGTGCCAGCAGCGTTTACAGGGACCAAGAGACCCAGTACTTC. This sequence encodes CASSVYRDQETQYF. Full variable domain (remainder filled in from reference TRBV9 and TRBJ2-5): DSGVTQTPKHLITATGQRVTLRCSPRSGDLSVYWYQQSLDQGLQFLIQYYNGEERAKGNILERFSAQQFPDLHSELNLSSLELGDSALYFCASSVYRDQETQYFGPGTRLLVL.

Remarks on this clonotype: The junction differs from germline at one of its ends, possibly a read error. The chain couples TRBV11-1 to TRBJ2-5; no firm D call. CDR3 length equals 15 residues. The germline V gene has CDR1 SGHAT and CDR2 FQDESV (reference sequence). The chain's CDR3 is CASSDPESAEETQHF. DNA of the CDR3: TGTGCCAGCAGTGACCCCGAGAGCGCCGAAGAGACCCAGCACTTC.

In its sample, this clonotype was seen many times. The chain links TRBV20-1 to TRBJ1-1; TRBD1 is a possible D gene (5 bases). CDR3 length equals 12 residues. V was shortened by 6 bases and J by 6 bases, with 14 bases between the two germline ends. CDR1 and CDR2 (germline): DFQATT, SNEGSKA (reference sequence). This chain's CDR3 is CSADGGTAEAFF. CDR3 sequence (DNA): TGCAGTGCCGATGGGGGGACGGCTGAAGCTTTCTTT.

This clonotype showed up just a few times. The chain links TRBV20-1 to TRBJ2-7; 7 bases align to TRBD2. Per the germline V gene, CDR1 is DFQATT and CDR2 is SNEGSKA (reference sequence). The junction had 13 bases not matched to a gene; V was cut back by 5 bases and J by 6 bases. The CDR3 is made up of 14 amino acids. This CDR3 reads CSAWGRDLGSEQYF. CDR3 bases: TGCAGTGCTTGGGGGAGGGATCTAGGCAGCGAGCAGTACTTC.

J is TRBJ1-1 and V is TRBV25-1; D not certain. The CDR3 sequence is 15 residues long. Looked up from germline, CDR1 is MGHDK and CDR2 is SYGVNS. Trimming shortened V by 4 bases and J by 5 bases, and 17 bases separated the two germline ends. The CDR3 sequence: CASSAPGGLRTEAFF. The CDR3 nucleotides are TGTGCCAGCAGTGCCCCCGGAGGGCTACGGACTGAAGCTTTCTTT.

The genes are TRBV25-1 and TRBJ2-7; D not resolved. CDR3 length: 16 residues. In germline, CDR1 is MGHDK, CDR2 SYGVNS. V was shortened by 4 bases and J by 0 bases, with 16 bases between the two germline ends. CDR3 loop: CASSAREHRSSYEQYF. In DNA, the CDR3 is TGTGCCAGCAGTGCTAGAGAACATAGGAGCTCCTACGAGCAGTACTTC.

The CDR3 reads CATSRDYETQYF. CDR3 in DNA: TGTGCCACCAGCAGAGATTATGAGACCCAGTACTTC. This sequence joins TRBV15 and TRBJ2-5, with D unresolved. Trimming cost V 0 bases and J 5 bases, with 4 bases left between them. The CDR3 length is 12 residues. Germline CDR1 is LNHNV and CDR2 is YYDKDF (reference sequence).

The genes are TRBV20-1 and TRBJ1-2, with 12 bases fitting TRBD1. From germline, CDR1 is DFQATT and CDR2 SNEGSKA (reference sequence). This CDR3 region has 13 residues. V lost 6 bases and J lost 3; bases outside the gene matches: 2. CDR3 sequence (DNA): TGCAGTGCCGGGACAGGGGGCGACTATGGCTACACCTTC. This codes for CSAGTGGDYGYTF.

This clonotype was detected many times. The chain has TRBV10-3 and TRBJ1-5, with 9 bases matching TRBD1. The CDR3 totals 15 residues. The trim removed 4 bases at V and 4 bases at J, leaving 5 bases unmatched. Germline V gives CDR1 ENHRY, CDR2 SYGVKD. In DNA form, the CDR3 reads TGTGCCATCAGTGGAACCGGGACAGGGAATCAGCCCCAGCATTTT. Residues: CAISGTGTGNQPQHF.

This clonotype was recorded at least ten times. The chain is built from TRBV20-1 and TRBJ1-1; D call uncertain. CDR3 length: 12 amino acids. Germline V CDR1 and CDR2: DFQATT, SNEGSKA (reference sequence). The chain's CDR3 is CTRLRVRGRAFF. CDR3 bases: TGCACCAGATTACGTGTTCGGGGAAGAGCTTTCTTT.

J is TRBJ1-2 and V is TRBV15, with 11 bases identical to TRBD1. Germline V CDR1 and CDR2: LNHNV, YYDKDF (reference sequence). J gave up 0 bases and V 3 bases, and 3 bases lay outside the gene matches. The CDR3 is 16 residues long. This CDR3 reads CATSSVGQGANYGYTF. The DNA for the CDR3 is TGTGCCACCAGCAGCGTGGGACAGGGGGCTAACTATGGCTACACCTTC. The full variable domain, rest sourced from reference TRBV15 and TRBJ1-2, is DAMVIQNPRYQVTQFGKPVTLSCSQTLNHNVMYWYQQKSSQAPKLLFHYYDKDFNNEADTPDNFQSRRPNTSFCFLDIRSPGLGDTAMYLCATSSVGQGANYGYTFGSGTRLTVV.

The chain carries TRBV9 and TRBJ2-5; possible D gene TRBD2, 7 bases. CDR1 and CDR2 (germline): SGDLS, YYNGEE. Deletions cut 0 bases from V and 4 bases from J, with 16 bases between. CDR3 length: 16 residues. CDR3: CASSVGVRGQVETQYF. CDR3 DNA sequence: TGTGCCAGCAGCGTAGGAGTGCGGGGGCAAGTAGAGACCCAGTACTTC.

This clonotype has only a few counts. In this CDR3 the conserved last residue, phenylalanine or tryptophan, is missing, so a read error is likely. It is unclear where the CDR3 begins or ends on the DNA, so no DNA is shown, and the CDR3 is as TCRdb lists it. The genes are TRBV12-3 or TRBV12-4 and TRBJ2-3. A total of 9 residues make up the CDR3, ends included. CDR3: CASSLVLLL.